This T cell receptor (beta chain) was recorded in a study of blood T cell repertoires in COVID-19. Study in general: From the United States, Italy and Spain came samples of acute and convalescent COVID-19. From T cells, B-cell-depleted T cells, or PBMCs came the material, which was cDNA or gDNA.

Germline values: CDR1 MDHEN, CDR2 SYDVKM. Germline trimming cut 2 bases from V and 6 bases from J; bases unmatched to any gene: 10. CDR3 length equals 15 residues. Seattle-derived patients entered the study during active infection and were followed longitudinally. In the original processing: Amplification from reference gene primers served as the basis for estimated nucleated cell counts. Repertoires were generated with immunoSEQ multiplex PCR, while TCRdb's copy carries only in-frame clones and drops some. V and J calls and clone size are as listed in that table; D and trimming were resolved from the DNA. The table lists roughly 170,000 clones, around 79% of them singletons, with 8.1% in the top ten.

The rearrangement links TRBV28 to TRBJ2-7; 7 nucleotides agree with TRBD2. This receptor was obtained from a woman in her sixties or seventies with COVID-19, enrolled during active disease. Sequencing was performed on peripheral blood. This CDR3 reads CASSLGGGYPGEQYF. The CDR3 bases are TGTGCCAGCAGTTTAGGGGGGGGTTACCCCGGCGAGCAGTACTTC.